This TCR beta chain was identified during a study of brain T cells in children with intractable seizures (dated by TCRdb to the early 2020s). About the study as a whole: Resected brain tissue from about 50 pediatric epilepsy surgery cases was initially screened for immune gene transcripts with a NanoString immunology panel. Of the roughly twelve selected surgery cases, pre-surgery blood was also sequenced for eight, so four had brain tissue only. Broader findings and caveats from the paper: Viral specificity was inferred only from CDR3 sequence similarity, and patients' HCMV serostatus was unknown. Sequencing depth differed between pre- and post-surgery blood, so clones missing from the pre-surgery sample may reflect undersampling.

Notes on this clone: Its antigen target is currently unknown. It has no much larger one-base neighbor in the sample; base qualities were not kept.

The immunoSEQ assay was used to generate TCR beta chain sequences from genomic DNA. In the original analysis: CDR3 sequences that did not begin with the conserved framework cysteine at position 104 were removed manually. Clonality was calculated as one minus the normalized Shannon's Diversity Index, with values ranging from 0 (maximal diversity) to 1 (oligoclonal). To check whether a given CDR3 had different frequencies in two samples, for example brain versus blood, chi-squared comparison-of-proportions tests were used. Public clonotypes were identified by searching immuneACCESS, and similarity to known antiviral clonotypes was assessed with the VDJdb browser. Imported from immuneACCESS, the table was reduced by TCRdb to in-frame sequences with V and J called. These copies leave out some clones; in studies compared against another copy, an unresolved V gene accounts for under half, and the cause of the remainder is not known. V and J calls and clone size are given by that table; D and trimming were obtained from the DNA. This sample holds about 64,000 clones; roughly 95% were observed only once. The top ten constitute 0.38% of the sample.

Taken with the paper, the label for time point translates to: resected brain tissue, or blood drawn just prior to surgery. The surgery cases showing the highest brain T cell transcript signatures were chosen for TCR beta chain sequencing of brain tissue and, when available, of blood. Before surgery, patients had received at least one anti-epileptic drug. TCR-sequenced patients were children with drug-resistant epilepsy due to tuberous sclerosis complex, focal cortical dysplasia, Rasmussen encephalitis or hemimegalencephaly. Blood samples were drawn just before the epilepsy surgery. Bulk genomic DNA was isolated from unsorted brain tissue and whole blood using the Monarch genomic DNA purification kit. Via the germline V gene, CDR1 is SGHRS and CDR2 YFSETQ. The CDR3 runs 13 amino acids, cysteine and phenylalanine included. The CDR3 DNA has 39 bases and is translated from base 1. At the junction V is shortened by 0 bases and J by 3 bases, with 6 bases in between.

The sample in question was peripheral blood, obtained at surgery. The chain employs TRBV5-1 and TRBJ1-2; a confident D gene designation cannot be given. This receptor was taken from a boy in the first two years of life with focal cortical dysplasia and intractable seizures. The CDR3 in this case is CASSLERYYGYTF. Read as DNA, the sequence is TGCGCCAGCAGCTTGGAACGATACTATGGCTACACCTTC.